This TCR beta chain was profiled in a study of Graves' ophthalmopathy and Graves' hyperthyroidism. Study-wide results and caveats: Using a 13-signature model, the authors split ophthalmopathy from stable hyperthyroidism, with approximately 88% sensitivity and 75% to 82% specificity.

Germline V lookup: CDR1 SGHRS, CDR2 YFSETQ. This CDR3 region has 18 residues. The trim removed 0 bases at V and 3 bases at J, leaving 10 bases unmatched. From RNA, the CDR3 regions of TCR beta chains were amplified and sequenced. Following a first-round RT-PCR that used HTBI primers, a second-round multiplex PCR was carried out. MiXCR was run by TCRdb on the multiplex PCR reads, yielding one entry per CDR3 protein. The table lists 300,000 to 350,000 distinct CDR3 sequences, roughly 15% of them singletons. Ten or more counts support this clonotype. Its antigen is not known. Diagnosis was based on clinical symptoms, serum thyroxine, TRAb, thyroid ultrasound and orbital computed tomography.

The chain carries TRBV5-1 and TRBJ2-7, with 12 bases identical to TRBD2. This TCR was sampled from an adult man with Graves' ophthalmopathy. The sequencing sample was made of peripheral blood. The CDR3 coding sequence is TGCGCCAGCAGCTTGGCGACTCCCGGACTAGCGGGAATCTACGAGCAGTACTTC. It translates to CASSLATPGLAGIYEQYF.